The TCR beta chain described here comes from a study of PD-L1 blockade in urothelial cancer (dated by TCRdb to 2015 to 2018). Broadly, across the study: All patients started therapy in about 2014 and received atezolizumab 1,200 mg intravenously every 3 weeks. About 90% of the roughly 29 patients were males with bladder-origin urothelial cancer, and 18 of 29 reported a prior smoking history. An ECOG performance status of 0 or 1 was recorded for the patients, and 0 to 3 prior chemotherapy regimens had been received by the patients. Blood samples were analyzed 3 weeks after the start of treatment (second dose) and 6 weeks after the start of treatment. A median of around 150,000 T cells and approximately 83,000 unique TCRs was obtained from blood samples, and a median clonality of about 0.08 was observed. An exploratory multi-omic analysis was conducted of the somatic, immune and clinical correlates of response to PD-L1 blockade with atezolizumab in urothelial cancer. TCR sequencing covered pretreatment tumor samples and matched, serially collected peripheral blood taken before and after atezolizumab treatment. Durable clinical benefit meant progression-free survival longer than 6 months, and TCR features were also tested against progression-free and overall survival. In the same patients, whole exome sequencing and RNA sequencing of pretreatment tumors were performed in addition to TCR sequencing. About 10 patients achieved durable clinical benefit and approximately 20 did not. Pretreatment blood TCR-seq was available for around 29 patients, at least one posttreatment blood collection was obtained for about 24 patients, and tumor TCR-seq was available for about 24 patients.

In regard to this clone: The specificity of this receptor is unknown. No base quality values were provided; no much bigger clone lies one nucleotide off.

The cohort included 29 patients with locally advanced or metastatic urothelial carcinoma who were treated at Memorial Sloan Kettering on a trial protocol. Peripheral blood mononuclear cells were collected from each patient pretreatment and during treatment, giving between 1 and 8 total time points per patient. The Qiagen DNeasy Blood extraction kit was used to purify genomic DNA from total PBMCs and tumor samples. Collected pretreatment and during treatment, PBMCs were isolated and stored as previously described. To estimate absolute template abundance from read counts, synthetic TCR analog templates were spiked into each PCR. Using the immunoSEQ assay, TCRbeta CDR3 regions were amplified from genomic DNA with bias-controlled V and J gene primers. Rearranged TCRbeta segments were sequenced at approximately 20X coverage. Regarding the original processing steps: Clustering was used to correct sequencing errors, and CDR3s were annotated against IMGT to assign V, D and J genes. Downstream analyses used only productive TCRbeta rearrangements, leaving out any out-of-frame or stop-codon sequences. To compute clonality, Shannon entropy was normalized by the log of the number of unique productive sequences and then subtracted from one. Fisher's exact test with Benjamini-Hochberg correction, at a threshold of adjusted p below 0.01, was used to find clones that differed between time points or between blood and tumor. Not all clones reach the TCRdb copy of this immuneACCESS table, which keeps in-frame sequences only. Checked studies attribute under half of the gap to unresolved V genes and leave the rest unexplained. D and trimming were read from the DNA, whereas the V and J calls and clone size are those reported in that table. This sample comprises 50,000 or so clones, under 90% of them detected only once. The ten most abundant clones make up 5% to 7.5% of the sample.

The paper as a whole reports these results and caveats: Because the sample size was small (n ≈ 30) and many of the analyses were exploratory, the results are meant to be hypothesis-generating. A pretreatment peripheral blood TCR clonality below the median was linked to improved progression-free and overall survival. Patients with durable benefit showed greater expansion of tumor-associated TCR clones in peripheral blood 3 weeks after starting treatment (n = 22, p = 0.022).

The sequence came from a man in his forties with urothelial cancer. The material was PBMCs, obtained around atezolizumab (anti-PD-L1) treatment.

The nucleotides are TGTGCCAGCAGTCCCTCGGGGGCGGGAGCCTACGAGCAGTACTTC. Translated, it reads CASSPSGAGAYEQYF. The chain couples TRBV28 to TRBJ2-7, and the D gene may be TRBD2, 7 bases matching. Reading the germline V gene gives CDR1 MDHEN and CDR2 SYDVKM. Trimming at the junction amounts to 5 bases on V and 2 bases on J, and the germline ends lie 16 bases apart. CDR3 length: 15 amino acids, cysteine to phenylalanine. Only the CDR3 portion is preserved as DNA: 45 bases, with reading frame beginning at the first base.